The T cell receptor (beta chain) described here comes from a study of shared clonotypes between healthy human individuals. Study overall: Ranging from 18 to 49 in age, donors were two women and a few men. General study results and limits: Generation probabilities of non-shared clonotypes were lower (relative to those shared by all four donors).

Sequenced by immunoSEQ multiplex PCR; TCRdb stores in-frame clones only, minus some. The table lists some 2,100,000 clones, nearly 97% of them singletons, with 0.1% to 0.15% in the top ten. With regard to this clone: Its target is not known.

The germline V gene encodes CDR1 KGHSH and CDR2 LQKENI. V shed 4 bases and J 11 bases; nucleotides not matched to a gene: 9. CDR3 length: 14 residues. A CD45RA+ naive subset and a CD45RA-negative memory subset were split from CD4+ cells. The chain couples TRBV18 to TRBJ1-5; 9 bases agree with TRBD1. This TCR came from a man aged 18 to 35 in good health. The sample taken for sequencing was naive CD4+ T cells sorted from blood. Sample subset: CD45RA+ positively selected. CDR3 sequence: CASSQDRGSRTQHF. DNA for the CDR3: TGTGCCAGCTCACAAGACAGGGGGAGTCGAACCCAGCATTTT.